This T cell receptor (beta chain) came from a study of blood T cell repertoires in COVID-19. Germline CDR1 is MNHEY and CDR2 is SVGAGI. V was pared by 4 bases and J by 6 bases, with 5 bases of the junction left unmatched. The CDR3 is 15 amino acids. The method was immunoSEQ multiplex PCR; TCRdb's version includes in-frame clones alone and lacks a portion of them. This table has under 200,000 clones, around 80% appearing once. The sample taken for sequencing was peripheral blood. This chain links TRBV6-5 with TRBJ1-4; 10 nucleotides match TRBD1. This receptor was taken from a man aged 70-80 years with active or convalescent COVID-19. In nucleotides, the CDR3 is TGTGCCAGCAGTTCCCCGGACAGGGGGGATGAAAAACTGTTTTTT. It yields the protein CASSSPDRGDEKLFF.